This TCR beta chain was sequenced for a study of blood T cell repertoires in COVID-19. Whole-study context: T cells, B-cell-depleted T cells, or PBMCs provided the cDNA or gDNA that served as material.

Germline CDR1 MNHEY, CDR2 SVGEGT. V gave up 0 bases and J gave up 5 bases, with 10 bases separating them. The CDR3 totals 14 residues. Only in-frame clones appear in the TCRdb table, and some are missing; sequencing was by immunoSEQ multiplex PCR. Of tens of thousands of clones in the sample, roughly 80% are singletons; the top ten hold roughly 12%. The J gene is TRBJ1-1, the V gene TRBV6-2 or TRBV6-3; a weak D match, TRBD1 (5 bases). This receptor was obtained from a human donor in a cohort sampled during active COVID-19. Sequencing used peripheral blood. The CDR3 bases are TGTGCCAGCAGTTACTCGGGGGGTAGGACTGAAGCTTTCTTT. This gives the protein CASSYSGGRTEAFF.